Presented here are 26 T cell receptor beta chains from one specimen sequenced in a study of response to subunit inactivated influenza vaccine. Each CDR3 protein is one row after TCRdb ran MiXCR on the RT-PCR reads. The sample holds more than 200,000 distinct CDR3 sequences, about 12% seen once. Sequencing was performed on non-naive T cells sorted from PBMCs, taken approximately 15 days before vaccination. Every receptor here comes from a man between 50 and 59 years old who received an inactivated influenza vaccine.

Ten or more counts support this clonotype. The rearrangement uses TRBV27 and TRBJ2-2, with D perhaps matching TRBD1 or TRBD2 (5 bases each). The V and J ends lost 6 bases and 1 base respectively, with 9 bases between them. Germline V gene sequence: CDR1 MNHEY, CDR2 SMNVEV (reference sequence). The CDR3 contains 14 residues. The DNA for the CDR3 is TGTGCCAGCAGATGGGACGTGAACACCGGGGAGCTGTTTTTT. Translation gives CASRWDVNTGELFF.

This clonotype has more than one count but fewer than ten. CDR3 protein: CASSEDVDTGELFF. The CDR3 DNA sequence: TGTGCCAGCAGTGAAGATGTTGACACCGGGGAGCTGTTTTTT. V gene TRBV2 combines with J gene TRBJ2-2; D unresolved. This CDR3 contains 14 residues. With 1 base removed from V and 3 bases from J, the gap between germline ends came to 6 bases. CDR1 and CDR2 (germline): SNHLY, FYNNEI.

This clonotype has at least ten counts. The rearrangement joins TRBV29-1 to TRBJ1-2; D uncertain. Germline CDR1 SQVTM, CDR2 ANQGSEA. The CDR3 is 13 amino acids. Trimming took off 4 bases at V and 0 bases at J, with 9 bases between the two ends. The CDR3, as DNA: TGCAGCGTTGTGGGCAGGACTAACTATGGCTACACCTTC. It encodes CSVVGRTNYGYTF.

In its sample, this clonotype was seen a few times. This chain uses TRBV7-7 with TRBJ1-3; 11 nucleotides line up with TRBD1. The CDR3 sequence is 20 residues long. The germline gives CDR1 SSHAT, CDR2 FNYEAQ (reference sequence). The CDR3 DNA sequence: TGTGCTAGCGGACTCCCGGCGGACAGGGGGCGCATACGTAGTGGAAACACCATATATTTT. Protein sequence: CASGLPADRGRIRSGNTIYF.

This clonotype has ten or more counts. The J gene is TRBJ2-4, the V gene TRBV15, with 9 nucleotides matching TRBD1. CDR1 LNHNV and CDR2 YYDKDF come from the germline V gene (reference sequence). This CDR3 spans 19 amino acids. Trimming cost V 2 bases and J 0 bases; bases outside gene matches: 11. The CDR3 region is CATSRPWDREEEAKNIQYF. CDR3 coding DNA: TGTGCCACCAGCAGACCCTGGGACAGGGAGGAGGAAGCCAAAAACATTCAGTACTTC.

This chain links TRBV18 with TRBJ2-2; D unclear. The V end was cut by 3 bases, the J end by 1 base, with 9 bases between. CDR3 length equals 15 residues. CDR1 and CDR2 (germline): KGHSH, LQKENI. Written as DNA, the CDR3 is TGTGCCAGCTCACCCAAGGACGGGAACACCGGGGAGCTGTTTTTT. It encodes CASSPKDGNTGELFF.

V and J are TRBV7-9 and TRBJ2-1; the D gene is possibly TRBD1 (5 bases). Per germline, CDR1 SEHNR and CDR2 FQNEAQ (reference sequence). This CDR3 is 11 amino acids long. Trimming cost V 4 bases and J 10 bases, with 8 bases left between them. As DNA, the CDR3 is TGTGCCAGCAGCTACCGGACAGAGCAGTTCTTC. Its translation is CASSYRTEQFF.

This rearrangement joins TRBV6-5 to TRBJ1-1; TRBD1 is a possible D gene (6 bases). The germline CDR1 and CDR2 sequences are MNHEY and SVGAGI. V lost 4 bases, J lost 2 bases, and 17 bases lay in between. The CDR3 spans 16 residues. The CDR3 spells CASSLALTGKNTEAFF. The CDR3 region has the DNA TGTGCCAGCAGTTTAGCCCTGACAGGAAAAAACACTGAAGCTTTCTTT.

This clonotype was counted only a few times. The chain carries TRBV20-1 and TRBJ1-1; 8 nucleotides align to TRBD1. Trimming at V came to 3 bases and at J to 1 base, leaving 4 bases not matched to a gene. Germline-derived CDR1 and CDR2 are DFQATT and SNEGSKA (reference sequence). The CDR3 is 14 residues long. The CDR3 protein is CSARSGTGNTEAFF. As DNA, the CDR3 is TGCAGTGCTAGGTCCGGGACAGGGAACACTGAAGCTTTCTTT.

This clonotype was counted only a few times. The rearrangement links TRBV11-1 to TRBJ2-7; 13 bases map to TRBD2. Per the germline V gene, CDR1 is SGHAT and CDR2 is FQDESV (reference sequence). After removal of 5 bases from V and 4 bases from J, the junction contained 8 bases not matched to a gene. The CDR3 covers 16 residues. The CDR3 sequence: CASSPGLAGVIYEQYF. Written as DNA, the CDR3 is TGTGCCAGCAGCCCAGGACTAGCGGGAGTAATATACGAGCAGTACTTC.

In its sample, this clonotype was seen a few times. The chain combines TRBV6-1 with TRBJ2-2; a weak D match, TRBD1 (6 bases). V was trimmed by 4 bases and J by 0 bases, leaving 9 bases between them. The CDR3 spans 15 residues. Germline lookup yields CDR1 MNHNS and CDR2 SASEGT. CDR3 bases: TGTGCCAGCAGTGCAACAGGGACGAACACCGGGGAGCTGTTTTTT. This sequence encodes CASSATGTNTGELFF.

This clonotype has just a few counts. The rearrangement joins TRBV5-1 to TRBJ2-5; D unresolved. The CDR3 contains 14 residues. CDR1 is SGHRS, CDR2 YFSETQ, per germline. The germline V and J ends were trimmed by 0 bases and 1 base, with 7 bases remaining between them. The chain's CDR3 is CASSLGRSQETQYF. The CDR3 bases are TGCGCCAGCAGCTTGGGACGTAGCCAAGAGACCCAGTACTTC. The full variable domain, its missing parts supplied by reference TRBV5-1 and TRBJ2-5, is KAGVTQTPRYLIKTRGQQVTLSCSPISGHRSVSWYQQTPGQGLQFLFEYFSETQRNKGNFPGRFSGRQFSNSRSEMNVSTLELGDSALYLCASSLGRSQETQYFGPGTRLLVL.

This chain connects TRBV6-5 to TRBJ2-5; D possibly corresponds to TRBD2 (5 bases). This CDR3 is built from 15 residues. V was shortened by 6 bases and J by 1 base, with 15 bases between the two germline ends. Germline assignment: CDR1 MNHEY and CDR2 SVGAGI. The CDR3 region is CASSYGGQAQETQYF. The CDR3 DNA reads TGTGCCAGCAGCTACGGCGGGCAGGCCCAAGAGACCCAGTACTTC.

In its sample, this clonotype was seen a few times. The chain recombines TRBV11-1 with TRBJ2-6; 12 bases agree with TRBD1. The CDR3 totals 19 residues. Germline values: CDR1 SGHAT, CDR2 FQDESV (reference sequence). The V gene end was trimmed by 5 bases and the J gene end by 3 bases; junction bases not matched to a gene: 11. The CDR3 DNA reads as TGTGCCAGCAGCCCTGTCGGGACAGGGGGCGCGGTTGGGGCCAACGTCCTGACTTTC. This translates into CASSPVGTGGAVGANVLTF. Together with reference TRBV11-1 and TRBJ2-6, the CDR3 gives the full variable domain: EAEVAQSPRYKITEKSQAVAFWCDPISGHATLYWYRQILGQGPELLVQFQDESVVDDSQLPKDRFSAERLKGVDSTLKIQPAELGDSAMYLCASSPVGTGGAVGANVLTFGAGSRLTVL.

The sample holds one count of this clonotype. CDR3 residues: CASSQMIRGLAGGGEQYF. For the CDR3, the DNA is TGTGCCAGCAGCCAAATGATACGGGGACTAGCGGGAGGGGGCGAGCAGTACTTC. The chain joins TRBV4-2 to TRBJ2-7; TRBD2 matches 16 bases. The CDR3 extends over 18 amino acids. Germline-derived CDR1 and CDR2 are LGHNA and YNFKEQ. The V segment lost 2 bases and the J segment 6 bases; nucleotides outside the gene matches: 10.

This clonotype occurred a few times. This chain uses TRBV4-3 with TRBJ1-1, with a possible D match to TRBD1 (5 bases). CDR1 and CDR2 from the germline V gene are LGHNA and YSLEER. V gave up 1 base and J gave up 1 base, with 10 bases separating them. CDR3 length: 15 residues. For the CDR3, the DNA is TGCGCCAGCAGCCAAGTGGGTGGGGGGAACACTGAAGCTTTCTTT. Amino acids: CASSQVGGGNTEAFF.

In this sample, this clonotype turned up a few times. V usage is TRBV9 and J usage is TRBJ2-7; D is perhaps TRBD1 (5 bases). The CDR3 runs to 14 residues. The V and J ends lost 3 bases and 0 bases respectively, with 10 bases between them. Germline-derived CDR1 and CDR2 are SGDLS and YYNGEE. CDR3 protein: CASSETGVSYEQYF. As DNA, the CDR3 is TGTGCCAGCAGCGAAACAGGCGTCTCCTACGAGCAGTACTTC.

This clonotype was seen ten or more times. This chain joins TRBV29-1 and TRBJ2-1; D gene unclear. Trimming cost V 5 bases and J 0 bases, with 11 bases left between them. Germline V CDR1 and CDR2: SQVTM, ANQGSEA. The CDR3 consists of 14 residues. The CDR3 spells CSVSYRSSYNEQFF. Here the CDR3 DNA reads TGCAGCGTTTCGTACAGATCCTCCTACAATGAGCAGTTCTTC.

This clonotype was detected ten times or more. The V call is TRBV7-2, the J call TRBJ2-2; D gene unclear. V was trimmed by 0 bases and J by 2 bases, leaving 7 bases between them. This CDR3 is 15 amino acids long. Germline V lookup: CDR1 SGHTA, CDR2 FQGNSA. The CDR3 bases are TGTGCCAGCAGCTTAGCCAGACTTAACACCGGGGAGCTGTTTTTT. As protein: CASSLARLNTGELFF.

This clonotype has more than one count but fewer than ten. The chain couples TRBV27 to TRBJ2-7; 7 bases match TRBD1. V lost 4 bases and J lost 3; bases outside the gene matches: 6. The CDR3 length is 14 residues. The germline CDR1 and CDR2 sequences are MNHEY and SMNVEV (reference sequence). The CDR3, as DNA: TGTGCCAGCAGTTCGCTCACAGGGGACTACGAGCAGTACTTC. Translating it yields CASSSLTGDYEQYF.

The chain employs TRBV19 and TRBJ2-7; TRBD2 aligns across 12 bases. CDR1 LNHDA and CDR2 SQIVND come from the germline V gene (reference sequence). This CDR3 region has 15 residues. The junction had 7 bases not matched to a gene; V was cut back by 10 bases and J by 0 bases. CDR3 region: CATSLAGGSSYEQYF. CDR3 DNA: TGTGCCACTTCACTAGCGGGAGGCAGCTCCTACGAGCAGTACTTC.

CDR3 residues: CAFCSGTSGGLGSTDTQYF. In nucleotides, the CDR3 is TGTGCCTTCTGTTCCGGGACTAGCGGGGGGCTTGGGAGCACAGATACGCAGTATTTT. V gene TRBV2 combines with J gene TRBJ2-3, with 15 bases lining up with TRBD2. Germline assignment: CDR1 SNHLY and CDR2 FYNNEI. Germline trimming cut 11 bases from V and 0 bases from J; bases unmatched to any gene: 15. The CDR3 totals 19 residues.

The chain employs TRBV9 and TRBJ2-5, with D perhaps matching TRBD1 (6 bases). The germline V and J ends were trimmed by 3 bases and 10 bases, with 22 bases remaining between them. The CDR3 totals 15 residues. Germline V gene sequence: CDR1 SGDLS, CDR2 YYNGEE. CDR3 in DNA: TGTGCCAGCAGCGCGGCCGGGACAACCATCAAGGACCAGTACTTC. Protein sequence: CASSAAGTTIKDQYF. The variable domain in full, completed from reference TRBV9 and TRBJ2-5, reads DSGVTQTPKHLITATGQRVTLRCSPRSGDLSVYWYQQSLDQGLQFLIQYYNGEERAKGNILERFSAQQFPDLHSELNLSSLELGDSALYFCASSAAGTTIKDQYFGPGTRLLVL.

The chain is built from TRBV20-1 and TRBJ1-2; maybe TRBD1 (6 bases). CDR1 is DFQATT, CDR2 SNEGSKA, per germline (reference sequence). V lost 5 bases and J 6 bases, leaving 13 bases between the germline ends. The CDR3 is 12 residues long. CDR3 sequence (DNA): TGCAGTGCTGGAACAGGGACGAATGGCTACACCTTC. Amino acid sequence: CSAGTGTNGYTF.

This clonotype showed up just a few times. The chain has TRBV4-3 and TRBJ1-6, with D possibly TRBD1 on 6 matching bases. The CDR3 consists of 14 residues. Trimming removed 0 bases at V and 9 bases at J, with 9 bases between. Germline V lookup: CDR1 LGHNA, CDR2 YSLEER. CDR3 protein: CASSQEGGSSPLHF. In nucleotides, the CDR3 is TGCGCCAGCAGCCAAGAGGGGGGCAGTTCACCCCTCCACTTT.

This sequence joins TRBV10-3 and TRBJ2-5, with 7 bases lining up with TRBD2. The CDR3 is made up of 14 amino acids. V gave up 2 bases and J gave up 5 bases; unmatched junction bases: 5. Germline loops: CDR1 ENHRY, CDR2 SYGVKD. The CDR3 region is CAISEGRARETQYF. The CDR3 region has the DNA TGTGCCATCAGTGAGGGGAGGGCCCGGGAGACCCAGTACTTC.